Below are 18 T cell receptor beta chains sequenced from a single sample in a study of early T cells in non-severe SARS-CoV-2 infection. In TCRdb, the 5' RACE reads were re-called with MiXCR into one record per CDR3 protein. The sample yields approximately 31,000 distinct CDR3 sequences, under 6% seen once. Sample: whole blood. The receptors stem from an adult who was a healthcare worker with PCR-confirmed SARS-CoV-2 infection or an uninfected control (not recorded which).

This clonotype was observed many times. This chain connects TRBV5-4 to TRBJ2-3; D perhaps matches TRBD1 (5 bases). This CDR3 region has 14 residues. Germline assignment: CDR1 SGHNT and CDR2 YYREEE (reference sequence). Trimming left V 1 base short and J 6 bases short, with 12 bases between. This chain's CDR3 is CASSLRGPSDTQYF. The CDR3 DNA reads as TGTGCCAGCAGCTTGAGGGGCCCCTCGGATACGCAGTATTTT.

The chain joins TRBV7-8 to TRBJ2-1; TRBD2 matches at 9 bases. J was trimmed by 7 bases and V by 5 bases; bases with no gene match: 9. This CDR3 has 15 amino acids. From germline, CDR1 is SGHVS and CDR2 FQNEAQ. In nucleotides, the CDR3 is TGTGCCAGCAGCCCCTCGGGACTAGCAGGTAATGAGCAGTTCTTC. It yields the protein CASSPSGLAGNEQFF.

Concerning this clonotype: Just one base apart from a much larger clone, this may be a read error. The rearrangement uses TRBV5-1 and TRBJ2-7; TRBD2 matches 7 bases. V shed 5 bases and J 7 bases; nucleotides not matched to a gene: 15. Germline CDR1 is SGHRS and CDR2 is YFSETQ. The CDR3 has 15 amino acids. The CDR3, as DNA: TGCGCCAGCAGTTCCCCTATGGGAGGGGTTGAGGAGCAGTACTTC. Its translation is CASSSPMGGVEEQYF.

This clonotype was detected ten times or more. The CDR3 DNA reads as TGTGCCTGGAGTGTTTACACTGAAGCTTTCTTT. Translating gives CAWSVYTEAFF. The gene calls are TRBV30 and TRBJ1-1; D is unclear. CDR1 and CDR2 from the germline V gene are GTSNPN and SVGIG (reference sequence). This CDR3 has 11 residues. With 0 bases removed from V and 3 bases from J, the gap between germline ends came to 2 bases. The full variable domain, rest sourced from reference TRBV30 and TRBJ1-1, is SQTIHQWPATLVQPVGSPLSLECTVEGTSNPNLYWYRQAAGRGLQLLFYSVGIGQISSEVPQNLSASRPQDRQFILSSKKLLLSDSGFYLCAWSVYTEAFFGQGTRLTVV.

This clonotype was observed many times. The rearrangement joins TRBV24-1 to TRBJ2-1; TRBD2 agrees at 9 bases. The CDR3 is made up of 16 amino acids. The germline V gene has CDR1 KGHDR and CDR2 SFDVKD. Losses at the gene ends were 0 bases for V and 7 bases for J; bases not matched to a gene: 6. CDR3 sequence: CATSDLGREGYNEQFF. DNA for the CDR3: TGTGCCACCAGTGATTTGGGGCGGGAGGGATATAATGAGCAGTTCTTC.

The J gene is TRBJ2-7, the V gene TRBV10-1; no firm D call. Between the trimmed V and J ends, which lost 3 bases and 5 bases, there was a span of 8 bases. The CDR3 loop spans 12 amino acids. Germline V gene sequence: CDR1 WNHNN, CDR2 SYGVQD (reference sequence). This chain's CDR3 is CASSDGLDEQYF. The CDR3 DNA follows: TGCGCCAGCAGTGATGGATTAGACGAGCAGTACTTC.

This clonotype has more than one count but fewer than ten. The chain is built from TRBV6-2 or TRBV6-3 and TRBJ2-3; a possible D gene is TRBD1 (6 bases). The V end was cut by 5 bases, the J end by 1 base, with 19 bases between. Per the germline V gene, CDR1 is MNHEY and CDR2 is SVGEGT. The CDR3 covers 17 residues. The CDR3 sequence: CASSPPLRGRGTDTQYF. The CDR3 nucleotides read TGTGCCAGCAGTCCTCCTCTCAGGGGTCGGGGCACAGATACGCAGTATTTT.

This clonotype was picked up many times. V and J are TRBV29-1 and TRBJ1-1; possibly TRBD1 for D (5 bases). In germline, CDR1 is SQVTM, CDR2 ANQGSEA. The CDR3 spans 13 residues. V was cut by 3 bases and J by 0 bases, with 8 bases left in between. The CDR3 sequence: CSVDQGVNTEAFF. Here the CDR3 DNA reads TGCAGCGTTGACCAGGGTGTGAACACTGAAGCTTTCTTT.

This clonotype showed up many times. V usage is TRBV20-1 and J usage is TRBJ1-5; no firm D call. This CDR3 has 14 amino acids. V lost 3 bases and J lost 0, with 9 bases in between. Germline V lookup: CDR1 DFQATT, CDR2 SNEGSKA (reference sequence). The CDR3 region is CSARSHLSNQPQHF. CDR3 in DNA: TGCAGTGCTAGGTCACACCTTAGCAATCAGCCCCAGCATTTT.

As DNA, the CDR3 is TGTGCCAGCAGCTGGGATGGACAGGAGAGCAATCAGCCCCAGCATTTT. Residues: CASSWDGQESNQPQHF. This chain connects TRBV6-6 to TRBJ1-5, with 7 bases aligning to TRBD1. V lost 6 bases, J lost 1 base, and 9 bases stayed unmatched. This CDR3 has 16 residues. In germline, CDR1 is MNHNY, CDR2 SVGAGI (reference sequence).

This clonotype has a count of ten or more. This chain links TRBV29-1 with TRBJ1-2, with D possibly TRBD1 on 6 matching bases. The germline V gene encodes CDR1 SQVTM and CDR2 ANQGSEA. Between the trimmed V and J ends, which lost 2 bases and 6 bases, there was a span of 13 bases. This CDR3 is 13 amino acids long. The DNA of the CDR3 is TGCAGCGTTGAACGAGGCAGGGGAGATGGCTACACCTTC. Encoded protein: CSVERGRGDGYTF. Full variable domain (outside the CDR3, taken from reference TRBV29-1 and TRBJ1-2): SAVISQKPSRDICQRGTSLTIQCQVDSQVTMMFWYRQQPGQSLTLIATANQGSEATYESGFVIDKFPISRPNLTFSTLTVSNMSPEDSSIYLCSVERGRGDGYTFGSGTRLTVV.

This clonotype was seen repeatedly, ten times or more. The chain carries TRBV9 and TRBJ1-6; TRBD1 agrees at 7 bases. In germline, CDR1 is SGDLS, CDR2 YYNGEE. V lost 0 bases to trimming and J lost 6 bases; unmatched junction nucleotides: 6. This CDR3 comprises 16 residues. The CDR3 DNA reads TGTGCCAGCAGCGTAGGGGACAGAGTGATTAATTCACCCCTCCACTTT. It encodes CASSVGDRVINSPLHF. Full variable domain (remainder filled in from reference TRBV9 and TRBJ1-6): DSGVTQTPKHLITATGQRVTLRCSPRSGDLSVYWYQQSLDQGLQFLIQYYNGEERAKGNILERFSAQQFPDLHSELNLSSLELGDSALYFCASSVGDRVINSPLHFGNGTRLTVT.

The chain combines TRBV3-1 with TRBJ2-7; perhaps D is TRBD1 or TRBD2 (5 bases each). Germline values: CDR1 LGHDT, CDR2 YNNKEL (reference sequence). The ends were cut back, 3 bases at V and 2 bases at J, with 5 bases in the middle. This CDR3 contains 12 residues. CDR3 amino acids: CASSQGPYEQYV. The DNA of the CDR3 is TGTGCCAGCAGCCAGGGACCCTACGAGCAGTACGTC.

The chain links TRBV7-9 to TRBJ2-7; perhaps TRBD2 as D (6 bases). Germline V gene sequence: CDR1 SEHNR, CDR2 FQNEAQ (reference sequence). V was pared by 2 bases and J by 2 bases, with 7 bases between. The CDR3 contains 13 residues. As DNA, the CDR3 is TGTGCCAGCAGCTTACCGGGGGCCTACGAGCAGTACTTC. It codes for CASSLPGAYEQYF.

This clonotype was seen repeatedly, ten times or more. Here the CDR3 reads CASRKWDRTYEQYV. CDR3 DNA sequence: TGTGCCAGCAGGAAATGGGACCGGACCTACGAGCAGTACGTC. This chain joins TRBV21-1 and TRBJ2-7; the table names TRBD1, a call not compared with the DNA. TRBV21-1 counts as a pseudogene. There are 14 residues in the CDR3.

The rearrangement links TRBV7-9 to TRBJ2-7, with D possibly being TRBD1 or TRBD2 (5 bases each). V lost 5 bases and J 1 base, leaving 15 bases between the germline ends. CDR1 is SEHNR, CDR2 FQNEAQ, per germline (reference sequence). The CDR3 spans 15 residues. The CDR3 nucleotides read TGTGCCAGCAGCCGATCGGGGACGGAGTCCTACGAGCAGTACTTC. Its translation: CASSRSGTESYEQYF.

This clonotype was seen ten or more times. CDR3 sequence reads: CASSPGTGDEQYV. DNA of the CDR3: TGTGCCAGCAGCCCCGGGACAGGCGACGAGCAGTACGTC. The genes are TRBV13 and TRBJ2-7; 8 bases agree with TRBD1. CDR3 length equals 13 residues. Trimming at V came to 5 bases and at J to 5 bases, leaving 5 bases not matched to a gene. From germline, CDR1 is PRHDT and CDR2 FYEKMQ (reference sequence).

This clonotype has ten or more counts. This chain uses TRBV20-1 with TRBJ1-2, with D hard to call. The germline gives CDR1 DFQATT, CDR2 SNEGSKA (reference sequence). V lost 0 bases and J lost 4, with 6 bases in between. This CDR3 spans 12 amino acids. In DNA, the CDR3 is TGCAGTGCTAGAGATGGGGTCTATGGCTACACCTTC. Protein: CSARDGVYGYTF.